This is a list of T cell receptor beta chains from one sample in a study of immune cell composition in non-small cell lung cancer. Clones were sequenced by immunoSEQ multiplex PCR, and TCRdb holds only the in-frame ones, with some missing. The sample lists hundreds of clones, approximately 73% occurring once. Sample: lung tumor tissue. All receptors derive from a human donor with non-small cell lung cancer. Both conserved end residues are part of each CDR3. The D gene is left open where the match is weak. Size is omitted from some rows. Given values are once, few, many or a class for expanded clones.

J gene: TRBJ2-1
V gene: TRBV5-8
D gene: TRBD1
clone size: .
CDR3 protein: CASSRDRGYNEQFF
CDR3 DNA: TGTGCCAGCAGCCGGGACAGGGGCTACAATGAGCAGTTCTTC

J gene: TRBJ1-4
V gene: TRBV6-1
D gene: .
clone size: .
CDR3 protein: CASSGGGLEKLFF
CDR3 DNA: TGTGCCAGCAGTGGTGGCGGACTTGAAAAACTGTTTTTT

J gene: TRBJ2-5
V gene: TRBV7-9
D gene: .
clone size: .
CDR3 protein: CASSLMGQAETQYF
CDR3 DNA: TGTGCCAGCAGCTTGATGGGGCAGGCTGAGACCCAGTACTTC

J gene: TRBJ1-4
V gene: TRBV28
D gene: .
clone size: .
CDR3 protein: CASSLPGSTNEKLFF
CDR3 DNA: TGTGCCAGCAGTTTACCGGGGTCCACTAATGAAAAACTGTTTTTT

J gene: TRBJ1-2
V gene: TRBV11-2
D gene: .
clone size: few
CDR3 protein: CASSFVGQGGYGYTF
CDR3 DNA: TGTGCCAGCAGCTTCGTGGGGCAGGGTGGTTATGGCTACACCTTC

J gene: TRBJ2-1
V gene: TRBV19
D gene: TRBD2
clone size: few
CDR3 protein: CASSEGTSVFNNEQFF
CDR3 DNA: TGTGCCAGTAGCGAAGGGACTAGCGTCTTCAACAATGAGCAGTTCTTC

J gene: TRBJ2-3
V gene: TRBV7-8
D gene: TRBD1
clone size: .
CDR3 protein: CASSPGQSTDTQYF
CDR3 DNA: TGTGCCAGCAGCCCGGGACAGTCCACAGATACGCAGTATTTT

J gene: TRBJ2-5
V gene: TRBV7-3
D gene: .
clone size: .
CDR3 protein: CASSLGRRVQETQYF
CDR3 DNA: TGTGCCAGCAGCTTAGGGCGGCGGGTCCAAGAGACCCAGTACTTC

J gene: TRBJ2-7
V gene: TRBV11-2
D gene: .
clone size: .
CDR3 protein: CASSSPRGDYEQYF
CDR3 DNA: TGTGCCAGCAGCTCACCCAGGGGGGACTACGAGCAGTACTTC

J gene: TRBJ2-7
V gene: TRBV19
D gene: TRBD1
clone size: .
CDR3 protein: CASSGTGPFFSYEQYF
CDR3 DNA: TGTGCCAGTTCCGGGACAGGGCCTTTTTTCTCCTACGAGCAGTACTTC

J gene: TRBJ2-3
V gene: TRBV7-8
D gene: .
clone size: .
CDR3 protein: CASTSLSAEYF
CDR3 DNA: TGTGCCAGCACCTCACTGAGTGCTGAGTATTTT

J gene: TRBJ2-5
V gene: TRBV19
D gene: .
clone size: .
CDR3 protein: CASSIWQNQETQYF
CDR3 DNA: TGTGCCAGTAGTATATGGCAGAACCAAGAGACCCAGTACTTC

J gene: TRBJ2-3
V gene: TRBV4-1
D gene: .
clone size: .
CDR3 protein: CACIKGADTQYF
CDR3 DNA: TGCGCCTGCATTAAAGGAGCAGATACGCAGTATTTT

J gene: TRBJ2-1
V gene: TRBV5-4
D gene: TRBD1
clone size: .
CDR3 protein: CASSSGGKGTSYNEQFF
CDR3 DNA: TGTGCCAGCAGCTCAGGGGGCAAAGGGACTTCCTACAATGAGCAGTTCTTC

J gene: TRBJ1-2
V gene: TRBV29-1
D gene: .
clone size: .
CDR3 protein: CSVVEVNYGYTF
CDR3 DNA: TGCAGCGTTGTGGAGGTAAACTATGGCTACACCTTC